Listed below are T cell receptor beta chains from one sample, sequenced in a study of cytotoxic CD8 clonotypes in ibrutinib-treated CLL. The assay was immunoSEQ multiplex PCR, and TCRdb's table has in-frame clones only and misses some. The data show approximately 24,000 clones, approximately 72% seen once. The sequencing here drew on PBMCs, taken before ibrutinib treatment. These receptors were taken from a human donor with chronic lymphocytic leukemia. Both conserved end residues are part of each CDR3. Fields, in order: CDR3 protein, CDR3 DNA, J gene, clone size, V gene, D gene. The D gene is left open where the match is weak. Part of the rows lack a size; the others show once, few, many or a class for expanded clones.

CDR3: CASSPGTGERNEKLFF
DNA: TGTGCCAGCAGTCCCGGGACAGGGGAACGAAATGAAAAACTGTTTTTT
J: TRBJ1-4
size: .
V: TRBV25-1
D: TRBD1

CDR3: CASSPPGRASYNEQFF
DNA: TGTGCCAGCTCACCTCCCGGAAGAGCCTCCTACAATGAGCAGTTCTTC
J: TRBJ2-1
size: .
V: TRBV18
D: .

CDR3: CASSFNRGYEQYF
DNA: TGTGCCAGCAGCTTTAACAGGGGCTACGAGCAGTACTTC
J: TRBJ2-7
size: .
V: TRBV5-4
D: TRBD1

CDR3: CASSPHKLPQHF
DNA: TGTGCCAGTAGTCCGCACAAGTTGCCCCAGCATTTT
J: TRBJ1-5
size: .
V: TRBV19
D: .

CDR3: CASSLEGTLSAFF
DNA: TGTGCCAGCAGCTTAGAGGGGACCCTATCGGCTTTCTTT
J: TRBJ1-1
size: .
V: TRBV7-2
D: .

CDR3: CAGLGSADTEAFF
DNA: TGTGCCGGCCTGGGGTCGGCGGACACTGAAGCTTTCTTT
J: TRBJ1-1
size: .
V: TRBV7-9
D: .

CDR3: CASSSTGRNYYEQYF
DNA: TGTGCCAGCAGTTCGACGGGGCGAAATTACTACGAGCAGTACTTC
J: TRBJ2-7
size: .
V: TRBV28
D: .

CDR3: CASSLVSSSSTDTQYF
DNA: TGCGCCAGCAGCTTGGTTTCCTCCTCTAGCACAGATACGCAGTATTTT
J: TRBJ2-3
size: .
V: TRBV5-1
D: .

CDR3: CASSLGLGTGEITF
DNA: TGTGCCAGCAGCTTGGGGCTCGGGACAGGGGAAATCACCTTC
J: TRBJ1-2
size: .
V: TRBV5-6
D: TRBD1

CDR3: CASSVTTFGGREETQYF
DNA: TGTGCCAGCAGCGTAACTACATTCGGCGGGAGGGAGGAGACCCAGTACTTC
J: TRBJ2-5
size: few
V: TRBV9
D: TRBD2

CDR3: CASSLTTGWNTEAFF
DNA: TGTGCCAGCAGCCTCACTACCGGGTGGAACACTGAAGCTTTCTTT
J: TRBJ1-1
size: .
V: TRBV14
D: .

CDR3: CASSLVGGRANSGELFF
DNA: TGTGCCAGCAGCTTAGTTGGGGGGAGGGCCAATAGCGGGGAGCTGTTTTTT
J: TRBJ2-2
size: .
V: TRBV7-2
D: TRBD2

CDR3: CASSWGQGAGELFF
DNA: TGCGCCAGCAGCTGGGGACAGGGGGCCGGGGAGCTGTTTTTT
J: TRBJ2-2
size: .
V: TRBV5-1
D: TRBD1

CDR3: CASSPLNRGYEQYF
DNA: TGTGCCAGCAGCCCTCTAAACAGGGGCTACGAGCAGTACTTC
J: TRBJ2-7
size: .
V: TRBV7-9
D: TRBD1

CDR3: CASSLGQAPWSGANVLTF
DNA: TGTGCCAGCAGCCTCGGACAGGCTCCCTGGTCTGGGGCCAACGTCCTGACTTTC
J: TRBJ2-6
size: .
V: TRBV7-2
D: TRBD1

CDR3: CASSETASGGTETQYF
DNA: TGCGCCAGCAGTGAGACGGCTAGCGGTGGGACGGAGACCCAGTACTTC
J: TRBJ2-5
size: .
V: TRBV10-1
D: TRBD2

CDR3: CSVDFGQGNSEAFF
DNA: TGCAGCGTCGATTTTGGACAGGGGAACTCTGAAGCTTTCTTT
J: TRBJ1-1
size: .
V: TRBV29-1
D: TRBD1

CDR3: CASSRLLGDYGYTF
DNA: TGTGCCAGCAGCCGACTCCTGGGGGACTATGGCTACACCTTC
J: TRBJ1-2
size: .
V: TRBV7-2
D: .

CDR3: CASSPGTNYGYTF
DNA: TGTGCCAGCAGCCCCGGGACTAACTATGGCTACACCTTC
J: TRBJ1-2
size: .
V: TRBV6-5
D: .

CDR3: CASVSSGASTDTQYF
DNA: TGTGCCAGCGTTTCTAGCGGGGCTAGCACAGATACGCAGTATTTT
J: TRBJ2-3
size: .
V: TRBV28
D: TRBD2

CDR3: CASRPVNEKLFF
DNA: TGTGCCAGCAGACCGGTTAATGAAAAACTGTTTTTT
J: TRBJ1-4
size: .
V: TRBV28
D: .

CDR3: CATSRGGSSTDTQYF
DNA: TGTGCCACCAGCAGAGGTGGATCTAGCACAGATACGCAGTATTTT
J: TRBJ2-3
size: .
V: TRBV15
D: .

CDR3: CASSWDSQETQYF
DNA: TGTGCCAGCAGTTGGGATAGCCAAGAGACCCAGTACTTC
J: TRBJ2-5
size: .
V: TRBV6-5
D: .

CDR3: CASSSSGRPNQPQHF
DNA: TGTGCCAGCAGCTCCTCCGGACGCCCCAATCAGCCCCAGCATTTT
J: TRBJ1-5
size: .
V: TRBV7-2
D: .

CDR3: CASSLAASGRRYEQYF
DNA: TGTGCCAGCAGCTTGGCCGCTAGCGGGAGGAGGTACGAGCAGTACTTC
J: TRBJ2-7
size: .
V: TRBV5-4
D: TRBD2

CDR3: CASSPRDRSSYEQYF
DNA: TGTGCCAGCAGCCCACGGGACAGATCGTCCTACGAGCAGTACTTC
J: TRBJ2-7
size: .
V: TRBV5-4
D: TRBD1

CDR3: CASSSVAGGVSKNIQYF
DNA: TGTGCCAGCAGTTCTGTAGCGGGAGGCGTGAGCAAAAACATTCAGTACTTC
J: TRBJ2-4
size: .
V: TRBV27
D: TRBD2